This entry is about one T cell receptor beta chain. Trimming cost V 3 bases and J 0 bases; bases outside gene matches: 7. The CDR3 contains 17 residues. Per germline, CDR1 MGHDK and CDR2 SYGVNS. This record comes from a study of blood T cell repertoires in COVID-19. The overall study: Acute and convalescent COVID-19 samples came from the United States, Italy and Spain. Sample material is recorded as cDNA or gDNA derived from T cells, B-cell-depleted T cells, or PBMCs.

Generated by immunoSEQ multiplex PCR, the TCRdb table keeps only in-frame clones and is missing some. The table includes approximately 160,000 clones, less than 90% detected once. The V gene is TRBV25-1, the J gene TRBJ2-3, with 9 nucleotides matching TRBD2. What was sequenced was peripheral blood. This receptor was taken from a man between 18 and 29 years old with active or convalescent COVID-19. CDR3: CASSDPPLAGSTDTQYF. DNA for the CDR3: TGTGCCAGCAGTGATCCCCCACTAGCGGGCAGCACAGATACGCAGTATTTT.